This T cell receptor beta chain was captured in a study of T cell repertoires in cytomegalovirus infection. Whole-study context: It was recently identified HLA-C-restricted and well-studied HLA-B-restricted CMV epitopes that the study used.

TCRdb ran MiXCR on the reads and lists one entry per CDR3 protein. The table shows 800,000 to 950,000 distinct CDR3 sequences, with roughly 33% occurring only once. This clonotype has at least ten counts. Its antigen is not known. The ends were cut back, 5 bases at V and 2 bases at J, with 21 bases in the middle. The CDR3 loop spans 17 amino acids. Germline V gene lookup returns CDR1 SGHTA and CDR2 FQGNSA. The rearrangement joins TRBV7-2 to TRBJ2-5; a weak D match, TRBD2 (7 bases). The clonotype originates from a human donor in good health (CMV status not recorded). Some clones in this sample may be carry-over from other donors' samples. The material was cultured CD8+ T cells from PBMCs, obtained from culture after CMV antigen stimulation. The CDR3 DNA reads as TGTGCCAGCAGCCAATCGTTTGCGGGGGCGGGACAAGAGACCCAGTACTTC. It specifies CASSQSFAGAGQETQYF.